The source of this T cell receptor (beta chain) is a study of beta chain features in type 1 diabetes (dated by TCRdb to 2016 to 2019). With respect to the entire study: Mean age, gender distribution, total cell number and subset yield did not differ between patients and healthy donors. A total of over 90,000,000 sorted cells were examined across all samples, and a strong correlation was observed between cell number per subset and RNA yield. Naive and central memory subsets were obtained from all 30 or so donors, but regulatory and stem cell-like memory subsets were isolated from only 8 patients and roughly eight healthy donors. In the study, recently diagnosed type 1 diabetes patients and matched healthy donors were compared on the TCRB repertoires of their sorted circulating CD4+ T cell subsets.

Including cysteine and phenylalanine, the CDR3 has 13 amino acids. Left in the record is the CDR3 DNA by itself, 39 bases read in frame from the first base. V sheds 4 bases and J sheds 8 bases, leaving 9 bases between their ends. From a lookup of the germline V gene, CDR1 and CDR2 are SGHDN and FVKESK. The entire isolated RNA was reverse transcribed using the High Capacity cDNA Reverse Transcription Kit, and thus expressed TCRB transcripts were sequenced. Deep immunoSEQ sequencing was applied to naive, central memory and regulatory T cell samples, giving an average of approximately 3.8 million total reads per sample. Sorted cells were lysed in RLT buffer, and RNA was extracted using DNase-treated RNeasy Micro or Mini kits according to cell number. To prevent cross-contamination, every cell subset was processed on its own, while patient and healthy donor samples were processed together. The immunoSEQ multiplex PCR was used to amplify TCRB sequences from cDNA, generating 87-bp fragments that spanned the CDR3 region. Amplicons were sequenced on the Illumina HiSeq platform. As for the original processing: Synthetic template baselines were used to correct PCR bias computationally, reads within Hamming distance 2 were collapsed, and singletons that could not be merged were discarded. Reads were aligned to IMGT to assign V, D and J genes, CDR3 length, and insertions or deletions at six rearrangement sites. Within each subset, clonotype counts were normalized to sorted cell number, and only after that were true diversity and Gini coefficients computed with the tcR R package. Repertoire sharing was quantified using the overlap coefficient calculated on TCRB nucleotide sequences. Not all clones reach the TCRdb copy of this immuneACCESS table, which keeps in-frame sequences only. Checked studies attribute under half of the gap to unresolved V genes and leave the rest unexplained. Clone size and the V and J calls come from that table; the DNA yielded D and trimming. Counted in this sample were roughly 160,000 clones; around 8% of them appeared once. Of the sample, about 0.5% falls within the top ten clones.

Points the paper makes about the study in general: A moderate but significant shortening of TCRB CDR3 length was observed in type 1 diabetes patients in all four CD4+ subsets. Because cDNA was sequenced instead of genomic DNA, activated cells with high expression could be over-represented, although the groups did not differ in activation or CD3 levels. PCR might favor shorter templates, but patient and control samples were amplified and corrected together, so any skew would affect both groups equally. At VDJ recombination sites, patients with type 1 diabetes made fewer insertions and deleted more nucleotides, a pattern implying thymic rearrangement abnormalities. Naive, central memory and regulatory TCRB repertoires appeared more similar among patients than among healthy donors. Only small numbers of individuals were included in the HLA sub-analyses, which left unresolved whether HLA type had any influence on TCRB rearrangement.

From each donor, a single peripheral blood sample of 100 to 150 mL on average was drawn into heparinised tubes. A BD FACSAria II was used to sort naive, central memory, regulatory and stem cell-like memory CD4+ T cells with a panel that included CD45RO, CCR7, CD25, CD127, CD95 and CD27. Every sorted population had a purity above 95%. Right away, PBMCs were isolated by Lymphoprep density gradient centrifugation and were stained directly, with no culture step. So that batch effects would be minimized, each experiment stained and sorted samples in pairs, pairing one healthy donor with one patient. In the case of this clone: Its antigen has not been determined. No base qualities exist here, and no much larger clone lies one base off it.

The chain was built from TRBV14 and TRBJ1-6, with a tentative D gene TRBD1 over 6 matching bases. Sequencing input: central memory CD4+ T cells from blood. This clonotype was obtained from a woman aged 18-29 years with type 1 diabetes. DNA sequence: TGTGCCAGCAGCCGAACAGGGCATTCACCCCTCCACTTT. Its translation is CASSRTGHSPLHF.